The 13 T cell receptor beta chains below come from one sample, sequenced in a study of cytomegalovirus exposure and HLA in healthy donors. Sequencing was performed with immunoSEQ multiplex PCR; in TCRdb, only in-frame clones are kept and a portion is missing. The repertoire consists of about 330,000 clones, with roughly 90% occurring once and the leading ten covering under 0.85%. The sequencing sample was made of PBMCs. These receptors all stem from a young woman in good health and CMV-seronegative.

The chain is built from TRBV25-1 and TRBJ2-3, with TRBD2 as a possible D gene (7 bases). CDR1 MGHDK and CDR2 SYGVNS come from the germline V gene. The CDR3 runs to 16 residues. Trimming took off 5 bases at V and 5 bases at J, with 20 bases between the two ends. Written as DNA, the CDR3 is TGTGCCAGCAGTTGGGAGGGGGAGCAATCCGGAGATACGCAGTATTTT. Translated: CASSWEGEQSGDTQYF.

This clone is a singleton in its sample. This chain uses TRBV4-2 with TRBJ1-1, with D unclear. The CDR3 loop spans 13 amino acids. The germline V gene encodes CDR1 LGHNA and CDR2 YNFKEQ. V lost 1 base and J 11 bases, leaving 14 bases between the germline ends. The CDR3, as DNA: TGTGCCAGCAGCCAAGTCGGGGAGGAAAAGGCTTTCTTT. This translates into CASSQVGEEKAFF.

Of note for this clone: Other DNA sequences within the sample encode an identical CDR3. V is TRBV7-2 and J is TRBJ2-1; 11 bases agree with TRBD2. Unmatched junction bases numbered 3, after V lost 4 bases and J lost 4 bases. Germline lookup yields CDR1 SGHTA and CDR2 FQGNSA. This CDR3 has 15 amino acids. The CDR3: CASSSLAGGYNEQFF. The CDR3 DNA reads TGTGCCAGCAGCTCCCTAGCGGGAGGTTACAATGAGCAGTTCTTC.

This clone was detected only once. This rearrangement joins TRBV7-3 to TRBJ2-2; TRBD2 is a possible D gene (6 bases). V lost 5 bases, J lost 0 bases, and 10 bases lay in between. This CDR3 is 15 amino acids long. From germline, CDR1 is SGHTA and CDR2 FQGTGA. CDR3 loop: CASSPASANTGELFF. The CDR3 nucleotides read TGTGCCAGCAGCCCAGCTAGCGCGAACACCGGGGAGCTGTTTTTT.

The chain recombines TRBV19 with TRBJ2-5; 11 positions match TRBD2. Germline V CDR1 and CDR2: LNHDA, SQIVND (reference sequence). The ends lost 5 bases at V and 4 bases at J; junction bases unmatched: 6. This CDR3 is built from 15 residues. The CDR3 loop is CASSSGLAGVETQYF. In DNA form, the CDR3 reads TGTGCCAGTAGTTCCGGACTAGCGGGTGTAGAGACCCAGTACTTC.

CDR3 region: CASSQGQGYSEQYF. CDR3 DNA: TGTGCCAGCAGCCAAGGTCAGGGATACTCCGAGCAGTACTTC. V gene TRBV4-2 combines with J gene TRBJ2-7, with D possibly being TRBD1 (5 bases). The CDR3 sequence is 14 residues long. Trimming removed 1 base at V and 6 bases at J, with 13 bases between. The V gene's germline CDR1 is LGHNA and CDR2 YNFKEQ.

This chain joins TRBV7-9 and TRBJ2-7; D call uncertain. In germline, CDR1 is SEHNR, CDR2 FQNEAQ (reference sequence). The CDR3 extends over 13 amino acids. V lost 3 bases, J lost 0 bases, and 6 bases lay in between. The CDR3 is CASSFRSSYEQYF. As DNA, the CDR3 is TGTGCCAGCAGCTTTCGGTCCTCCTACGAGCAGTACTTC.

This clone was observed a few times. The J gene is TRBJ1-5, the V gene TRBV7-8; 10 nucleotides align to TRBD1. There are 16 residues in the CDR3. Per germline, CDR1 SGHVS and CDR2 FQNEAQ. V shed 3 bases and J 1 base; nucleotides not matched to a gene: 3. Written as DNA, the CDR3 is TGTGCCAGCAGCTTGACAGGGGGCCTCAGCAATCAGCCCCAGCATTTT. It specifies CASSLTGGLSNQPQHF.

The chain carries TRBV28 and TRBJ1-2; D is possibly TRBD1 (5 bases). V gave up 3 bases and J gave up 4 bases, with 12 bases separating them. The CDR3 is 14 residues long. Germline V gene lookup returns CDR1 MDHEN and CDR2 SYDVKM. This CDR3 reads CASSFLGQGYGYTF. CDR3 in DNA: TGTGCCAGCAGTTTCCTCGGACAAGGCTATGGCTACACCTTC.

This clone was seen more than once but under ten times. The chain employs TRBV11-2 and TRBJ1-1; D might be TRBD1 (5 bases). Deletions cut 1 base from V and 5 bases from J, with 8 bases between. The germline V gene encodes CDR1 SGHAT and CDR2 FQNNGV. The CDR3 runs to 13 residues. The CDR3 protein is CASSLGQRTEAFF. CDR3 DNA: TGTGCCAGCAGCTTAGGACAGAGGACTGAAGCTTTCTTT.

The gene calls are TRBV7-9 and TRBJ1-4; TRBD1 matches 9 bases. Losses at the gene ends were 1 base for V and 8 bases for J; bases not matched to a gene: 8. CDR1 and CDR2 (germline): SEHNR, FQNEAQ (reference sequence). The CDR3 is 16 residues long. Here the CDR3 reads CASSLVWDRDGEKLFF. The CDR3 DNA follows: TGTGCCAGCAGCTTAGTTTGGGACAGGGATGGCGAAAAACTGTTTTTT.

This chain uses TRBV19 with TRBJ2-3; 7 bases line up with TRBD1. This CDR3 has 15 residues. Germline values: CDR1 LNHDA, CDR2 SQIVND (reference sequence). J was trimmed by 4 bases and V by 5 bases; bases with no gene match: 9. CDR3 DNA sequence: TGTGCCAGTAGTGCCGACAGGGTAGCTGCAGATACGCAGTATTTT. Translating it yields CASSADRVAADTQYF.

The CDR3 loop is CASSGGGQGLPQHF. The CDR3, as DNA: TGTGCCAGCAGCGGAGGGGGACAGGGGCTGCCCCAGCATTTT. The V call is TRBV7-9, the J call TRBJ1-5; 10 bases line up with TRBD1. V lost 5 bases and J lost 9; bases outside the gene matches: 7. Germline values: CDR1 SEHNR, CDR2 FQNEAQ (reference sequence). This CDR3 is built from 14 residues.